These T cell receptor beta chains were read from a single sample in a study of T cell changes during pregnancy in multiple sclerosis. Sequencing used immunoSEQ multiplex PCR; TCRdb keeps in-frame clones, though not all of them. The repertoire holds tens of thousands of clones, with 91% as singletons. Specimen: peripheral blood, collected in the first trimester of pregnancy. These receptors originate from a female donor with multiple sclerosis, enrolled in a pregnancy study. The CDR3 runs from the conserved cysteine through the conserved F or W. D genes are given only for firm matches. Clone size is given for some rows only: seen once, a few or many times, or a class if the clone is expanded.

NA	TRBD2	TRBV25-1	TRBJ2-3	CASSLAGSTDTQYF	TGTGCCAGCAGTCTAGCGGGGAGCACAGATACGCAGTATTTT
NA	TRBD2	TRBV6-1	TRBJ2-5	CASRLAEILQETQYF	TGTGCCAGCAGACTAGCGGAAATCCTACAAGAGACCCAGTACTTC
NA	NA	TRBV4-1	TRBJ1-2	CASSHEPGTSINYGYTF	TGCGCCAGCAGCCACGAACCCGGGACATCTATCAACTATGGCTACACCTTC
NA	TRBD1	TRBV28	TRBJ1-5	CASSLPGQSHQPQHF	TGTGCCAGCAGTCTACCGGGACAGTCCCATCAGCCCCAGCATTTT
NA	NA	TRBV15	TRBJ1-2	CATSSTDRGGYTF	TGTGCCACCAGCTCGACGGATAGGGGGGGCTACACCTTC
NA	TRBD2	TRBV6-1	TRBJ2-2	CASTVTSGPTGELFF	TGTGCCAGCACAGTAACTAGCGGACCCACCGGGGAGCTGTTTTTT
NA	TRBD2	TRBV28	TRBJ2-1	CASSHSGSSYNEQFF	TGTGCCAGCAGTCACAGCGGGAGCTCCTACAATGAGCAGTTCTTC
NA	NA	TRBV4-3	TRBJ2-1	CASSQDWTVSEEQFF	TGCGCCAGCAGCCAAGACTGGACTGTCTCTGAGGAGCAGTTCTTC
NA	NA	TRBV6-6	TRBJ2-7	CASSSGESYEQYF	TGTGCCAGCAGTTCGGGGGAATCCTACGAGCAGTACTTC
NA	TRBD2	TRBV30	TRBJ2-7	CAWSVLAGGLGEQYF	TGTGCCTGGAGTGTACTAGCGGGAGGTCTGGGCGAGCAGTACTTC
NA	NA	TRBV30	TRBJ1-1	CAWRVDMNTEAFF	TGTGCCTGGAGAGTAGACATGAACACTGAAGCTTTCTTT
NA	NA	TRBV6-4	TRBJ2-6	CASSDEGSGANVLTF	TGTGCCAGCAGTGACGAGGGCTCTGGGGCCAACGTCCTGACTTTC
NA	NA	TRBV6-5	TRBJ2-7	CASSYETGSYEQYF	TGTGCCAGCAGTTACGAAACAGGGTCATACGAGCAGTACTTC
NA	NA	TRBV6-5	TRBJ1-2	CASRSMGGYGYTF	TGTGCCAGCAGATCGATGGGAGGCTATGGCTACACCTTC
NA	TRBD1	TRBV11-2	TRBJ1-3	CASSLVGTVFGDTIYF	TGTGCCAGCAGCTTAGTCGGGACAGTCTTTGGGGACACCATATATTTT
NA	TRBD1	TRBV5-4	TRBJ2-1	CASIKGQGSDNEQFF	TGTGCCAGCATCAAGGGACAGGGGAGTGACAATGAGCAGTTCTTC
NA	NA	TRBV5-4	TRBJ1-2	CASSLQITDGDGYTF	TGTGCCAGCAGCTTGCAAATAACAGATGGTGATGGCTACACCTTC
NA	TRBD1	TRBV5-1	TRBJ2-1	CASSIDRGEQFF	TGCGCCAGCAGCATAGACAGGGGTGAGCAGTTCTTC
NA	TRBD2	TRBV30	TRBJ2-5	CAGLRGGASETQYF	TGTGCCGGGCTACGCGGGGGGGCCTCGGAGACCCAGTACTTC
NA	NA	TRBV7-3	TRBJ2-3	CASSLMGGAGDTQYF	TGTGCCAGCAGCTTAATGGGGGGGGCAGGAGATACGCAGTATTTT
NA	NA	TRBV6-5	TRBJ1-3	CASSYSRGPSGNTIYF	TGTGCCAGCAGTTACTCGAGAGGGCCCTCTGGAAACACCATATATTTT
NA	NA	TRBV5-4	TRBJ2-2	CASSPGTGYTGELFF	TGTGCCAGCAGTCCCGGGACTGGATACACCGGGGAGCTGTTTTTT
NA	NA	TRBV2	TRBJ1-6	CASSGPISSYNSPLHF	TGTGCCAGCAGTGGGCCAATAAGCTCCTATAATTCACCCCTCCACTTT
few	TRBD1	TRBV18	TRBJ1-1	CASSSDRGYTEAFF	TGTGCCAGCTCATCGGACAGGGGTTACACTGAAGCTTTCTTT
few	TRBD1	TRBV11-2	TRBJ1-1	CASSLGGGRGLLVNTEAFF	TGTGCCAGCAGCTTAGGGGGCGGAAGGGGGCTGTTGGTGAACACTGAAGCTTTCTTT
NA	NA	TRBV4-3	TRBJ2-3	CASSQERGTGDTQYF	TGCGCCAGCAGCCAAGAACGGGGGACTGGGGATACGCAGTATTTT
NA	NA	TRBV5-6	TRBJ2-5	CASSTLVETQYF	TGTGCCAGCAGCACCTTAGTAGAGACCCAGTACTTC
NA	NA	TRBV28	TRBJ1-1	CASDDRGWTEAFF	TGTGCCAGCGACGACCGCGGGTGGACTGAAGCTTTCTTT
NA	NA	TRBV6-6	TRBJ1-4	CASSYPTDNFGEKLFF	TGTGCCAGCAGTTACCCCACGGACAACTTCGGTGAAAAACTGTTTTTT
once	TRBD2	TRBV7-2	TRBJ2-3	CASSLRWSSGELTDTQYF	TGTGCCAGCAGCTTACGTTGGTCTAGCGGGGAACTCACAGATACGCAGTATTTT
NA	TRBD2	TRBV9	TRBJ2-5	CASSWGTSGGFQETQYF	TGTGCCAGCAGCTGGGGGACTAGCGGGGGATTCCAAGAGACCCAGTACTTC
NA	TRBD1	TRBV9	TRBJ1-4	CASTIKTGNERKLFF	TGTGCCAGCACCATAAAGACAGGGAATGAGAGAAAACTGTTTTTT
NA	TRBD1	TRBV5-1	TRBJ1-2	CASSLKTGDDYGYTF	TGCGCCAGCAGCCTGAAGACAGGGGATGACTATGGCTACACCTTC
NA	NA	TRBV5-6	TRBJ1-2	CASSLAAGAAYGYTF	TGTGCCAGCAGCTTGGCGGCAGGGGCCGCCTATGGCTACACCTTC
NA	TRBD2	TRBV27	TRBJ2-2	CASSRRGGNTGELFF	TGTGCCAGCAGTCGGCGGGGGGGGAACACCGGGGAGCTGTTTTTT
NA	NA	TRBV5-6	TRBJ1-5	CASSLQGSNQPQHF	TGTGCCAGCAGCTTACAGGGAAGCAATCAGCCCCAGCATTTT
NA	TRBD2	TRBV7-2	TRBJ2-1	CASSYRGTSGSNEQFF	TGTGCCAGCAGCTACCGCGGGACTAGCGGGAGTAATGAGCAGTTCTTC
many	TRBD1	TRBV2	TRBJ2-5	CASSVDRSETQYF	TGTGCCAGCAGTGTGGACAGGTCGGAGACCCAGTACTTC
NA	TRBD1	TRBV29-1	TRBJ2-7	CSVRWDRDTEQYF	TGCAGCGTCCGTTGGGACAGGGACACCGAGCAGTACTTC
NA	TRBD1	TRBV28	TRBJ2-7	CASRTTRQGTYEQYF	TGTGCCAGCAGGACAACCCGACAGGGGACATACGAGCAGTACTTC
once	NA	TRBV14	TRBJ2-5	CASSLLRGGRQETQYF	TGTGCCAGCAGCCTTCTGAGGGGGGGGCGGCAAGAGACCCAGTACTTC
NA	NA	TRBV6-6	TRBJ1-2	CASSPPKLMGYTF	TGTGCCAGCAGTCCCCCTAAGTTAATGGGCTACACCTTC
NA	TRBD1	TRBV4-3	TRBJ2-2	CASSLGTGPNTGELFF	TGCGCCAGCAGCCTAGGGACAGGGCCGAACACCGGGGAGCTGTTTTTT
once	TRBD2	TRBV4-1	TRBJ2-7	CASSQEPSSGRHYEQYF	TGCGCCAGCAGCCAAGAACCGTCCAGCGGGAGGCACTACGAGCAGTACTTC